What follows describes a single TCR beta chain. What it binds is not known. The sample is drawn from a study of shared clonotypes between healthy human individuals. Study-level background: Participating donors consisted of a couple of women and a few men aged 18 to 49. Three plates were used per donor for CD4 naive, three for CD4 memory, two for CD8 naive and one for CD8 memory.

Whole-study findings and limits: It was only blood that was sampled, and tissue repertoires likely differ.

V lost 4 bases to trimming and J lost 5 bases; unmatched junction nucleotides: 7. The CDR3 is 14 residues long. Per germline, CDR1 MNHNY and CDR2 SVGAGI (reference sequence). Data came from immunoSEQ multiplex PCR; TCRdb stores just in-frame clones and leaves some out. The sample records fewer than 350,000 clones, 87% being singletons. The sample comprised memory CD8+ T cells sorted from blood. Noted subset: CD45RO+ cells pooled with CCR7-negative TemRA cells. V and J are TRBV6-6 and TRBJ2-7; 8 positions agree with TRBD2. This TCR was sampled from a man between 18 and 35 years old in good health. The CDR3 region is CASSSLAGVNEQYF. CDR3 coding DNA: TGTGCCAGCAGTTCTCTAGCGGGCGTAAACGAGCAGTACTTC.